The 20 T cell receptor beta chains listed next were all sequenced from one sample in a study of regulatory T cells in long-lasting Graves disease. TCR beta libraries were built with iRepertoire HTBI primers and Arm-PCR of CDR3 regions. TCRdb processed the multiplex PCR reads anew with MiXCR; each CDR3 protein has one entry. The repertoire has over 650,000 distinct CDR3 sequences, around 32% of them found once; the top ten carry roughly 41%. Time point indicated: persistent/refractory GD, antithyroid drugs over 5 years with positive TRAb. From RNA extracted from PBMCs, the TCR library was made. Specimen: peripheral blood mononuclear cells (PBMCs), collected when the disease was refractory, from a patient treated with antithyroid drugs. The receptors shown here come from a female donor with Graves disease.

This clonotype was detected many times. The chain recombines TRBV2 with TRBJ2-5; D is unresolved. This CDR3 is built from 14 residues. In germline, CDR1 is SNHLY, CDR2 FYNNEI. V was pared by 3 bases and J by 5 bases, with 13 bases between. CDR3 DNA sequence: TGTGCCAGCAGTGAGGGCCAGCAAGGGGAGACCCAGTACTTC. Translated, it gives CASSEGQQGETQYF.

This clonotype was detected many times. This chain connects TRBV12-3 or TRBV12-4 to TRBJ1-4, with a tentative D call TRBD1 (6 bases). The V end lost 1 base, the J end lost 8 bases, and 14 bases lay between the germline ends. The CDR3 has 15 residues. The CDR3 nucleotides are TGTGCCAGCAGTTTAGAGGCAGGGGCGGAAGAAAAACTGTTTTTT. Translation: CASSLEAGAEEKLFF.

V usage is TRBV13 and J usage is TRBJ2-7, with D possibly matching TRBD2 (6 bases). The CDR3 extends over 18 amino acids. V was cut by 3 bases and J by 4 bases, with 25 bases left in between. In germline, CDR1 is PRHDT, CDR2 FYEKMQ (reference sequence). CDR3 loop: CASSFYSPGGMSWYEQYF. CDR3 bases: TGTGCCAGCAGCTTTTATTCCCCCGGCGGGATGAGTTGGTACGAGCAGTACTTC.

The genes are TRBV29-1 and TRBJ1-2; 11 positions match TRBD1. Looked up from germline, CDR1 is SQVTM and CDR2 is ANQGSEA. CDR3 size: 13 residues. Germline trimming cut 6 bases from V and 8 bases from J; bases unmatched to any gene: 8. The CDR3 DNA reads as TGCAGCGTCGCGGTGGACAGGGGGCGCGGCTACACCTTC. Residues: CSVAVDRGRGYTF.

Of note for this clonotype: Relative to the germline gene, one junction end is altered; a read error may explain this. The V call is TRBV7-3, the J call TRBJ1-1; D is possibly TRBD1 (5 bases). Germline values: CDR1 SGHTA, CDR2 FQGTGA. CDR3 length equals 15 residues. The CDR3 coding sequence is TGCGCCAGCAGCCCCAGCGCACAGGCGAACACTGAAGCTTTCTTT. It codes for CASSPSAQANTEAFF.

This chain's CDR3 is CASKVGGTGESPLHF. The CDR3 region has the DNA TGTGCCAGCAAAGTAGGGGGGACAGGGGAATCACCCCTCCACTTT. This chain links TRBV7-8 with TRBJ1-6; 10 nucleotides align to TRBD1. With V trimmed by 7 bases and J by 10 bases, 10 bases remained unmatched. The CDR3 has 15 amino acids. The germline gives CDR1 SGHVS, CDR2 FQNEAQ.

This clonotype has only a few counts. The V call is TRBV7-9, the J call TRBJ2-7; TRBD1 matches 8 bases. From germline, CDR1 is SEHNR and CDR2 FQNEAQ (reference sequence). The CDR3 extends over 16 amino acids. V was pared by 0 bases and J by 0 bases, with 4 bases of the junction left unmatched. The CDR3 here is CASSLARGPNSYEQYF. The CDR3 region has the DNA TGTGCCAGCAGCTTAGCCAGGGGGCCTAACTCCTACGAGCAGTACTTC.

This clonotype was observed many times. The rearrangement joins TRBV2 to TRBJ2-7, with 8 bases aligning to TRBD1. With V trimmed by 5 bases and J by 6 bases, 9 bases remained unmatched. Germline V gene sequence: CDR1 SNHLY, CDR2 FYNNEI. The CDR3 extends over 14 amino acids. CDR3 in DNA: TGTGCCAGCAGTCGAGACAGGGGAGCCGGCGAGCAGTACTTC. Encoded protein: CASSRDRGAGEQYF. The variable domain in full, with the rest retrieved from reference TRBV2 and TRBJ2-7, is EPEVTQTPSHQVTQMGQEVILRCVPISNHLYFYWYRQILGQKVEFLVSFYNNEISEKSEIFDDQFSVERPDGSNFTLKIRSTKLEDSAMYFCASSRDRGAGEQYFGPGTRLTVT.

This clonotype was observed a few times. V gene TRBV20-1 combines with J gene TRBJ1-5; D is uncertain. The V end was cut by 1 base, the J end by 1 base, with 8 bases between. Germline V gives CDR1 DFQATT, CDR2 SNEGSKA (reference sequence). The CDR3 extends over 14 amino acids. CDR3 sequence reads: CSARVAGSNQPQHF. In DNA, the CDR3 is TGCAGTGCTAGAGTGGCCGGGAGCAATCAGCCCCAGCATTTT.

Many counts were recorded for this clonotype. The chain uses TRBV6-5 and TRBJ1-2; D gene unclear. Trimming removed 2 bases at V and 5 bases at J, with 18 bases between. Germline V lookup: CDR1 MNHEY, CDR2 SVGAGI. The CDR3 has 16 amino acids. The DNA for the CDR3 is TGTGCCAGCAGTTACGCCGTGGTAGGCAGATCGTATGGCTACACCTTC. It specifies CASSYAVVGRSYGYTF.

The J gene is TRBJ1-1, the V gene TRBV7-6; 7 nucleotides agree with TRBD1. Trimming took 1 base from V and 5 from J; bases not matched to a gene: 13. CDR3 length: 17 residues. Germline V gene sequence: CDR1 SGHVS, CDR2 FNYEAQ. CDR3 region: CASSLDLLTGADTEAFF. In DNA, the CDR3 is TGTGCCAGCAGCTTAGACCTGCTCACAGGGGCGGATACTGAAGCTTTCTTT.

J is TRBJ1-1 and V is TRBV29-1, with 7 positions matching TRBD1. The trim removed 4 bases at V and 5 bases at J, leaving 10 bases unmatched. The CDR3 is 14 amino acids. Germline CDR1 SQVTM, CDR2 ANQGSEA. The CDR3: CSVGRDSTGTEAFF. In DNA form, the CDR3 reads TGCAGCGTTGGAAGGGACAGTACGGGGACTGAAGCTTTCTTT.

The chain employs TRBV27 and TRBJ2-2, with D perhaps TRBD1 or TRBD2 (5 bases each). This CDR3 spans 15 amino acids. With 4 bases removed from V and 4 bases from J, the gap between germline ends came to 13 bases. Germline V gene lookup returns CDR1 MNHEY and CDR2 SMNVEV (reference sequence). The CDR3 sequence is CASSSGTIPTGELFF. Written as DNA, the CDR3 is TGTGCCAGCAGTTCCGGGACCATCCCCACCGGGGAGCTGTTTTTT.

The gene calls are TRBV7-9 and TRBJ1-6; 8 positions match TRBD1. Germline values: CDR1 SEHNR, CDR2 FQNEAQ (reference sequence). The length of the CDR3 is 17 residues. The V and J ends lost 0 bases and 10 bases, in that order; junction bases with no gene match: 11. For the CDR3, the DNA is TGTGCCAGCAGCTTAGCGAATACCGGGACAGGCTCCTCACCCCTCCACTTT. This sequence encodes CASSLANTGTGSSPLHF. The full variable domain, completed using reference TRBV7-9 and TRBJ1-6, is DTGVSQNPRHKITKRGQNVTFRCDPISEHNRLYWYRQTLGQGPEFLTYFQNEAQLEKSRLLSDRFSAERPKGSFSTLEIQRTEQGDSAMYLCASSLANTGTGSSPLHFGNGTRLTVT.

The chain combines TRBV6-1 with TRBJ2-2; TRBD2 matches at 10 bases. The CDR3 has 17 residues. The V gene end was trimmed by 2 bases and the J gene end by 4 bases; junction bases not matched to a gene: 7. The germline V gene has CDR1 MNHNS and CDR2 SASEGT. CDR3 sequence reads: CASSERLAGAFTGELFF. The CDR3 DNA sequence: TGTGCCAGCAGTGAAAGGCTAGCGGGAGCTTTCACCGGGGAGCTGTTTTTT.

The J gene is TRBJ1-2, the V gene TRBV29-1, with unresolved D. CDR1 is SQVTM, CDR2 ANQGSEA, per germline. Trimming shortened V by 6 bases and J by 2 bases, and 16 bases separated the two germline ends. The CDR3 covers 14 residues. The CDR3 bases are TGCAGCGTGAACAGAGAGGACGCCAACTATGGCTACACCTTC. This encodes CSVNREDANYGYTF.

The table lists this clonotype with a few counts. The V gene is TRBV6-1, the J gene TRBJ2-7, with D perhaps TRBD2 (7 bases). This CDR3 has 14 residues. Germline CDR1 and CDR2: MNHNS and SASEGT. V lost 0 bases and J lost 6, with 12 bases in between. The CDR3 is CASSEAGRGSEQYF. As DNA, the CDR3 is TGTGCCAGCAGTGAAGCGGGGAGGGGGAGCGAGCAGTACTTC.

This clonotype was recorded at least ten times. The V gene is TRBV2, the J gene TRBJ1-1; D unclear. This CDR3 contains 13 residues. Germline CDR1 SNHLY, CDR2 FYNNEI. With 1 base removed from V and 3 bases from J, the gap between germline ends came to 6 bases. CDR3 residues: CASSEGRHTEAFF. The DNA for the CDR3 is TGTGCCAGCAGTGAAGGGAGACACACTGAAGCTTTCTTT.

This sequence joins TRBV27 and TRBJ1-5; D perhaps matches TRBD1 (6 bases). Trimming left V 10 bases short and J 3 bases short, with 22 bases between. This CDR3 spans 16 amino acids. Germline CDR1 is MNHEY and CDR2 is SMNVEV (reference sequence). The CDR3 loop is CAIYKLPQGHNQPQHF. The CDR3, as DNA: TGTGCCATCTATAAACTTCCACAGGGACACAATCAGCCCCAGCATTTT.

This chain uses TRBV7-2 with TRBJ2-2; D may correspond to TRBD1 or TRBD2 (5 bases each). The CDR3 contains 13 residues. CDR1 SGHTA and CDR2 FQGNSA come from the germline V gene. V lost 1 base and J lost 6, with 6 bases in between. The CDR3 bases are TGTGCCAGCAGCTTAGTGGGGGCCGGGGAGCTGTTTTTT. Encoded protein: CASSLVGAGELFF. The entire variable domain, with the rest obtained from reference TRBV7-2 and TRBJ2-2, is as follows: GAGVSQSPSNKVTEKGKDVELRCDPISGHTALYWYRQSLGQGLEFLIYFQGNSAPDKSGLPSDRFSAERTGGSVSTLTIQRTQQEDSAVYLCASSLVGAGELFFGEGSRLTVL.